This TCR beta chain is drawn from a study of T-cell memory formation after mild COVID-19. In the study overall: TCR clusters were largely donor specific.

TCRdb independently ran MiXCR on the 5' RACE reads; one entry per CDR3 protein. The sample has 110,000 to 150,000 distinct CDR3 sequences, approximately 25% seen once. The receptor was derived from an adult woman who had mild COVID-19 (a few samples of this study predate the infection). Cell type and time point are not known. What was sequenced was PBMCs or a T cell subset sorted from them (not recorded which).

CDR3 in amino acids: CASSFRSSSYEQYF. In nucleotides, the CDR3 is TGTGCCAGCAGCTTCCGGAGCAGCTCCTACGAGCAGTACTTC. The rearrangement joins TRBV11-1 to TRBJ2-7; D is unclear. From germline, CDR1 is SGHAT and CDR2 FQDESV (reference sequence). This CDR3 contains 14 residues. Trimming cost V 3 bases and J 0 bases, with 9 bases left between them.